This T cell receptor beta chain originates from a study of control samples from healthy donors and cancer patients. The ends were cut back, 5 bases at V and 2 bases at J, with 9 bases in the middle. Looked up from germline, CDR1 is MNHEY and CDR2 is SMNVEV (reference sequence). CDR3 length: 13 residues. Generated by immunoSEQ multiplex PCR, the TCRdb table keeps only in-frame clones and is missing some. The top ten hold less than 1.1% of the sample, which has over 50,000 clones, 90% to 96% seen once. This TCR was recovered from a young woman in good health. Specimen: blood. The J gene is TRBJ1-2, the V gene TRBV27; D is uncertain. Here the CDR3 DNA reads TGTGCCAGCAGTCTACGACACAACTATGGCTACACCTTC. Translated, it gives CASSLRHNYGYTF.